A selection of T cell receptor beta chains follows, all from one sample in a study of shared clonotypes between healthy human individuals. Clones were sequenced by immunoSEQ multiplex PCR, and TCRdb holds only the in-frame ones, with some missing. Of over a million clones detected, approximately 98% appear once; the ten largest clones hold 0.45%. Sequenced material: naive CD4+ T cells sorted from blood. The receptors stem from a man between 25 and 39 years old in good health. Each CDR3 is given with its conserved first and last residue. The order of the fields is D gene, clone size, V gene, J gene, CDR3 DNA, CDR3 protein. The D gene is left open where the match is weak. Expanded clones are given a class, and other clones once, few, many or no size at all.

d_call: NA
clone_size: NA
v_call: TRBV29-1
j_call: TRBJ2-7
cdr3_nt: TGCAGCGTTGCGTACAGGTTATCAGAACCTTACGAGCAGTACTTC
cdr3_aa: CSVAYRLSEPYEQYF

d_call: TRBD2
clone_size: NA
v_call: TRBV28
j_call: TRBJ2-7
cdr3_nt: TGTGCCAGCAGCCGGCTGCTAGCGGGAGTTAGGGAGCAGTACTTC
cdr3_aa: CASSRLLAGVREQYF

d_call: TRBD2
clone_size: NA
v_call: TRBV2
j_call: TRBJ2-3
cdr3_nt: TGTGCCAGCAGTGGGCGGACTAGCGGGAGGGGGGTCACAGATACGCAGTATTTT
cdr3_aa: CASSGRTSGRGVTDTQYF

d_call: TRBD1
clone_size: NA
v_call: TRBV25-1
j_call: TRBJ2-7
cdr3_nt: TGTGCCAGCAGTGACCTCGGCAGGGGGCGAGACGAGCAGTACTTC
cdr3_aa: CASSDLGRGRDEQYF

d_call: NA
clone_size: NA
v_call: TRBV28
j_call: TRBJ1-4
cdr3_nt: TGTGCCAGCAGTTTATTTATGGGGGAAAAACTGTTTTTT
cdr3_aa: CASSLFMGEKLFF

d_call: TRBD2
clone_size: NA
v_call: TRBV6-5
j_call: TRBJ2-1
cdr3_nt: TGTGCCAGCAGTTACTCGGGACTAGCGGGAGATGAGCAGTTCTTC
cdr3_aa: CASSYSGLAGDEQFF

d_call: NA
clone_size: NA
v_call: TRBV9
j_call: TRBJ1-2
cdr3_nt: TGTGCCAGCAACGGACAGCAGGGCTACACCTTC
cdr3_aa: CASNGQQGYTF

d_call: NA
clone_size: NA
v_call: TRBV10-1
j_call: TRBJ1-5
cdr3_nt: TGCGCCAGCAGTGAGTTTCCCCGCTATCAGCCCCAGCATTTT
cdr3_aa: CASSEFPRYQPQHF

d_call: TRBD2
clone_size: few
v_call: TRBV19
j_call: TRBJ2-5
cdr3_nt: TGTGCCAGTAGCGTCAGGGCTAGCGGGAGGGGAGAGACCCAGTACTTC
cdr3_aa: CASSVRASGRGETQYF

d_call: TRBD2
clone_size: NA
v_call: TRBV7-2
j_call: TRBJ2-7
cdr3_nt: TGTGCCAGCAGCTTTAGCGGGGGGAGCTCCTACGAGCAGTACTTC
cdr3_aa: CASSFSGGSSYEQYF

d_call: NA
clone_size: NA
v_call: TRBV5-6
j_call: TRBJ1-5
cdr3_nt: TGTGCCAGCAGCTTGAAGGACTATAGCAATCAGCCCCAGCATTTT
cdr3_aa: CASSLKDYSNQPQHF

d_call: NA
clone_size: NA
v_call: TRBV6-6
j_call: TRBJ2-3
cdr3_nt: TGTGCCAGCAGTTACACCGGGACACCTAGCACAGATACGCAGTATTTT
cdr3_aa: CASSYTGTPSTDTQYF

d_call: NA
clone_size: NA
v_call: TRBV5-1
j_call: TRBJ1-1
cdr3_nt: TGCGCCAGCATCCGGGACCTGAAAGGGCTGAACACTGAAGCTTTCTTT
cdr3_aa: CASIRDLKGLNTEAFF

d_call: TRBD2
clone_size: NA
v_call: TRBV5-1
j_call: TRBJ2-3
cdr3_nt: TGCGCCAGCAGCTCGGATCCGGGACTAGGCCTTGTTGCGCAGTATTTT
cdr3_aa: CASSSDPGLGLVAQYF

d_call: NA
clone_size: NA
v_call: TRBV9
j_call: TRBJ1-5
cdr3_nt: TGTGCCAGCAGCGTAGGACATGGTGGCAATCAGCCCCAGCATTTT
cdr3_aa: CASSVGHGGNQPQHF

d_call: NA
clone_size: NA
v_call: TRBV5-1
j_call: TRBJ2-2
cdr3_nt: TGCGCCAGCACTCCAGGGTGGAACACCGGGGAGCTGTTTTTT
cdr3_aa: CASTPGWNTGELFF

d_call: NA
clone_size: NA
v_call: TRBV12-5
j_call: TRBJ1-1
cdr3_nt: TGTGCTAGTGGTTTGTCTAACAGGATGAACACTGAAGCTTTCTTT
cdr3_aa: CASGLSNRMNTEAFF

d_call: NA
clone_size: NA
v_call: TRBV9
j_call: TRBJ2-5
cdr3_nt: TGTGCCAGCAGCGTTTCCCCAGAACAAGAGACCCAGTACTTC
cdr3_aa: CASSVSPEQETQYF

d_call: NA
clone_size: NA
v_call: TRBV11-2
j_call: TRBJ1-1
cdr3_nt: TGTGCCAGCAGCCCCCTAGGACTGAACACTGAAGCTTTCTTT
cdr3_aa: CASSPLGLNTEAFF

d_call: TRBD1
clone_size: NA
v_call: TRBV2
j_call: TRBJ2-7
cdr3_nt: TGTGCCAGCAGGGACAGGGGGCAAAACGGGCAGTACTTC
cdr3_aa: CASRDRGQNGQYF

d_call: NA
clone_size: NA
v_call: TRBV2
j_call: TRBJ2-7
cdr3_nt: TGTGCCACCGGGAGAACAGGGGCCCCCTACGAGCAGTACTTC
cdr3_aa: CATGRTGAPYEQYF

d_call: TRBD2
clone_size: once
v_call: TRBV2
j_call: TRBJ2-2
cdr3_nt: TGTGCCAGCATTCCCCCGGGGTTCATCACTAGCGGGAGTCCCGGGGAGCTGTTTTTT
cdr3_aa: CASIPPGFITSGSPGELFF

d_call: TRBD1
clone_size: NA
v_call: TRBV19
j_call: TRBJ1-2
cdr3_nt: TGTGCCAGTAGTTTGCGACAGGGGGCAGCTGGCTACACCTTC
cdr3_aa: CASSLRQGAAGYTF

d_call: NA
clone_size: NA
v_call: TRBV5-1
j_call: TRBJ2-7
cdr3_nt: TGCGCCAGCAGCTTGGTGGAACCCTACGAGCAGTACTTC
cdr3_aa: CASSLVEPYEQYF

d_call: TRBD2
clone_size: NA
v_call: TRBV9
j_call: TRBJ2-5
cdr3_nt: TGTGCCAGCAGCGTAGACCTAGCGGGAGGCCTCCGGGAGACCCAGTACTTC
cdr3_aa: CASSVDLAGGLRETQYF

d_call: NA
clone_size: NA
v_call: TRBV15
j_call: TRBJ1-4
cdr3_nt: TGTGCCACCAGCAGAACCCCAACTAATGAAAAACTGTTTTTT
cdr3_aa: CATSRTPTNEKLFF

d_call: NA
clone_size: NA
v_call: TRBV6-5
j_call: TRBJ2-7
cdr3_nt: TGTGCCAGCAGTCTAACTAGAGGGCAGGCCGAGCAGTACTTC
cdr3_aa: CASSLTRGQAEQYF

d_call: TRBD2
clone_size: NA
v_call: TRBV18
j_call: TRBJ2-1
cdr3_nt: TGTGCCAGCTCACCGGGACTAGGAGCCAATGAGCAGTTCTTC
cdr3_aa: CASSPGLGANEQFF

d_call: TRBD2
clone_size: NA
v_call: TRBV6-4
j_call: TRBJ2-1
cdr3_nt: TGTGCCAGCAGTGGACTAGCGGGAAATGAGCAGTTCTTC
cdr3_aa: CASSGLAGNEQFF

d_call: NA
clone_size: NA
v_call: TRBV9
j_call: TRBJ2-3
cdr3_nt: TGTGCCAGCAGCGGGTGGGGCACAGATACGCAGTATTTT
cdr3_aa: CASSGWGTDTQYF

d_call: TRBD1
clone_size: NA
v_call: TRBV10-3
j_call: TRBJ1-5
cdr3_nt: TGTGCCATCAGTGAGTACGCGCTAAAAAGTAGGACAGGGAATCAGCCCCAGCATTTT
cdr3_aa: CAISEYALKSRTGNQPQHF

d_call: NA
clone_size: once
v_call: TRBV18
j_call: TRBJ2-7
cdr3_nt: TGTGCCAGCTCATATAGGCACGAGCAGTACTTC
cdr3_aa: CASSYRHEQYF

d_call: NA
clone_size: NA
v_call: TRBV14
j_call: TRBJ1-2
cdr3_nt: TGTGCCAGCAGCCAGCCTCTAGGGAATGGCTACACCTTC
cdr3_aa: CASSQPLGNGYTF

d_call: NA
clone_size: NA
v_call: TRBV5-1
j_call: TRBJ2-7
cdr3_nt: TGCGCCAGCAGCAAACTACCGGCAGGAAGCTCCTACGAGCAGTACTTC
cdr3_aa: CASSKLPAGSSYEQYF

d_call: TRBD2
clone_size: once
v_call: TRBV10-3
j_call: TRBJ2-2
cdr3_nt: TGTGCCATCAGCTTGACTAGCGGGAGGGCCAATAACGGGGAGCTGTTTTTT
cdr3_aa: CAISLTSGRANNGELFF

d_call: TRBD2
clone_size: NA
v_call: TRBV7-9
j_call: TRBJ2-6
cdr3_nt: TGTGCCAGCAGCTTTAGGACTAGCGCCATCTCTGGGGCCAACGTCCTGACTTTC
cdr3_aa: CASSFRTSAISGANVLTF

d_call: NA
clone_size: NA
v_call: TRBV29-1
j_call: TRBJ2-5
cdr3_nt: TGCAGCGTTGAATTTCCTCTGCAAGAGACCCAGTACTTC
cdr3_aa: CSVEFPLQETQYF

d_call: TRBD1
clone_size: NA
v_call: TRBV6-5
j_call: TRBJ1-1
cdr3_nt: TGTGCCAGCAGTTATGACAGGGTTACTGAAGCTTTCTTT
cdr3_aa: CASSYDRVTEAFF

d_call: TRBD1
clone_size: NA
v_call: TRBV29-1
j_call: TRBJ2-2
cdr3_nt: TGCAGCGTGAAAGGACAGGGGAACACCGGGGAGCTGTTTTTT
cdr3_aa: CSVKGQGNTGELFF

d_call: NA
clone_size: NA
v_call: TRBV29-1
j_call: TRBJ2-5
cdr3_nt: TGCAGCGCCGCTGGGGGTGACGAGACCCAGTACTTC
cdr3_aa: CSAAGGDETQYF

d_call: NA
clone_size: NA
v_call: TRBV10-2
j_call: TRBJ2-7
cdr3_nt: TGCGCCAGCAGTGAGACCACAGGGCCCTACGAGCAGTACTTC
cdr3_aa: CASSETTGPYEQYF